The rows below give T cell receptor beta chains drawn from one sample of a study of liver allograft versus peripheral blood T cells. TCRdb re-derived calls from the reads in MiXCR, one entry per CDR3 protein. Of roughly 1,300 distinct CDR3 sequences listed, roughly 14% are singletons. The origin of the receptors is a human patient who had a liver transplant. Some T cells may trace back to the graft donor. Both conserved end residues are part of each CDR3. Each record gives: J gene, D gene, clone size, V gene, CDR3 DNA, CDR3 protein. The D gene is left open where the match is weak. Rows may omit the clone size; those that give it use once, few, many or a size class.

j_gene: TRBJ2-2
d_gene: .
abundance: medium-sized
v_gene: TRBV6-5
CDR3nt: TGTGCCAGCAAGAAGCGGAGAAACACCGGGGAGCTGTTTTTT
CDR3aa: CASKKRRNTGELFF

j_gene: TRBJ1-6
d_gene: .
abundance: large
v_gene: TRBV7-9
CDR3nt: TGTGCCAGCAGCCAGGGGAACTATAATTCACCCCTCCACTTT
CDR3aa: CASSQGNYNSPLHF

j_gene: TRBJ2-1
d_gene: .
abundance: .
v_gene: TRBV2
CDR3nt: TGTGCCAGCACCCGACGGGCAGCCGAGCAGTTCTTC
CDR3aa: CASTRRAAEQFF

j_gene: TRBJ1-2
d_gene: .
abundance: medium-sized
v_gene: TRBV11-2
CDR3nt: TGTGCCAGCGGTTCGGCGGAGAACTATGGCTACACCTTC
CDR3aa: CASGSAENYGYTF

j_gene: TRBJ1-1
d_gene: TRBD1
abundance: medium-sized
v_gene: TRBV10-1
CDR3nt: TGCGCCAGCACCCGGACAGGGGTCGTTTACACTGAAGCTTTCTTT
CDR3aa: CASTRTGVVYTEAFF

j_gene: TRBJ1-4
d_gene: TRBD1
abundance: large
v_gene: TRBV5-4
CDR3nt: TGTGCCAGCAGCTTGGATGACAGGGGAGGGGAAAAACTGTTTTTT
CDR3aa: CASSLDDRGGEKLFF

j_gene: TRBJ1-2
d_gene: .
abundance: .
v_gene: TRBV6-2/TRBV6-3
CDR3nt: TGTGCCAGCAGTCTCGGGGCAGGGAACTATGGCTACACCTTC
CDR3aa: CASSLGAGNYGYTF

j_gene: TRBJ1-1
d_gene: .
abundance: few
v_gene: TRBV20-1
CDR3nt: TGCAGTGCTAGAGATTCGATAGTGAACACTGAAGCTTTCTTT
CDR3aa: CSARDSIVNTEAFF

j_gene: TRBJ1-1
d_gene: TRBD1
abundance: medium-sized
v_gene: TRBV5-6
CDR3nt: TGTGCCAGCAGCTTGGCTGGGACAGCACGTTACACTGAAGCTTTCTTT
CDR3aa: CASSLAGTARYTEAFF

j_gene: TRBJ2-1
d_gene: .
abundance: .
v_gene: TRBV20-1
CDR3nt: TGCAGTGCTAGAGATCAGGGGGCGGGAGGGAATGAGCAGTTCTTC
CDR3aa: CSARDQGAGGNEQFF

j_gene: TRBJ2-1
d_gene: TRBD1
abundance: few
v_gene: TRBV11-2
CDR3nt: TGTGCCAGCAGCACCGGGACAGGGTTTATTAGCACCTACAATGAGCAGTTCTTC
CDR3aa: CASSTGTGFISTYNEQFF

j_gene: TRBJ2-5
d_gene: .
abundance: medium-sized
v_gene: TRBV19
CDR3nt: TGTGCCAGTAGTCCCCTGTTGACTGGAGAGACCCAGTACTTC
CDR3aa: CASSPLLTGETQYF

j_gene: TRBJ1-1
d_gene: TRBD1
abundance: large
v_gene: TRBV18
CDR3nt: TGTGCCAGCTCACCCTCGGACAGGGTCTCTGAAGCTTTCTTT
CDR3aa: CASSPSDRVSEAFF

j_gene: TRBJ1-2
d_gene: .
abundance: .
v_gene: TRBV2
CDR3nt: TGTGCCAGCAGTGGGGAGGGCTATGGCTACACCTTC
CDR3aa: CASSGEGYGYTF

j_gene: TRBJ2-2
d_gene: TRBD1
abundance: .
v_gene: TRBV5-5
CDR3nt: TGTGCCAGCAGCCGTGGACAGGGGGAGGGGCGGACCGGGGAGCTGTCTTTT
CDR3aa: CASSRGQGEGRTGELSF

j_gene: TRBJ1-1
d_gene: .
abundance: medium-sized
v_gene: TRBV20-1
CDR3nt: TGCAGTGCTAGGTTCGGGGCGAAGGATGCTTTCTTT
CDR3aa: CSARFGAKDAFF

j_gene: TRBJ1-4
d_gene: .
abundance: large
v_gene: TRBV15
CDR3nt: TGTGCCACCAGCAGAGATCCCCCCGGGGGTAATGAAAAACTGTTTTTT
CDR3aa: CATSRDPPGGNEKLFF

j_gene: TRBJ1-4
d_gene: .
abundance: large
v_gene: TRBV7-2
CDR3nt: TGTGCCAGCAGCCCCGCGGGGCAAAATGAAAAACTGTTTTTT
CDR3aa: CASSPAGQNEKLFF

j_gene: TRBJ1-3
d_gene: .
abundance: large
v_gene: TRBV6-2/TRBV6-3
CDR3nt: TGTGCCAGCAGTTCGTTCACCCAGGGATTCGGAAACACCATATATTTT
CDR3aa: CASSSFTQGFGNTIYF

j_gene: TRBJ1-5
d_gene: .
abundance: medium-sized
v_gene: TRBV7-5
CDR3nt: .
CDR3aa: CISVPEVRTGGGYNQPQHF

j_gene: TRBJ1-1
d_gene: .
abundance: large
v_gene: TRBV18
CDR3nt: TGTGCCAGCTCAACCCGTAAGGAGAACACTGAAGCTTTCTTT
CDR3aa: CASSTRKENTEAFF

j_gene: TRBJ2-1
d_gene: .
abundance: medium-sized
v_gene: TRBV18
CDR3nt: TGTGCCAGCTCGCTCGGGGAAGGAATTCTTCAGGGTGAGCAGTTCTTC
CDR3aa: CASSLGEGILQGEQFF

j_gene: TRBJ1-2
d_gene: .
abundance: medium-sized
v_gene: TRBV30
CDR3nt: TGTGCCGGAGGGGGAAAGAACTATGGCTACACCTTC
CDR3aa: CAGGGKNYGYTF

j_gene: TRBJ1-2
d_gene: .
abundance: .
v_gene: TRBV24-1
CDR3nt: TGTGCCACCAGTGGGGCAGGGTCTAACTATGGCTACACCTTC
CDR3aa: CATSGAGSNYGYTF

j_gene: TRBJ2-1
d_gene: TRBD2
abundance: medium-sized
v_gene: TRBV6-1
CDR3nt: TGTGCCAGCAGAATAGCGGGCGAGCAGTTCTTC
CDR3aa: CASRIAGEQFF

j_gene: TRBJ1-5
d_gene: TRBD1
abundance: medium-sized
v_gene: TRBV6-2/TRBV6-3
CDR3nt: TGTGCCAGCACGTCCCGGGACAGGGGGAATCAGCCCCAGCATTTT
CDR3aa: CASTSRDRGNQPQHF

j_gene: TRBJ1-1
d_gene: .
abundance: medium-sized
v_gene: TRBV7-2
CDR3nt: TGTGCCAGCAGCACCCTCGTTCAGGCTGAAGCTTTCTTT
CDR3aa: CASSTLVQAEAFF

j_gene: TRBJ1-1
d_gene: .
abundance: large
v_gene: TRBV7-2
CDR3nt: TGTGCCAGCAGCTTCGAGGCCCCACAGGGCCTGAACACTGAAGCTTTCTTT
CDR3aa: CASSFEAPQGLNTEAFF

j_gene: TRBJ2-7
d_gene: .
abundance: large
v_gene: TRBV6-2/TRBV6-3
CDR3nt: TGTGCCAGCAGTTACGGGGTGGGGATCTCCTACGAGCAGTACTTC
CDR3aa: CASSYGVGISYEQYF

j_gene: TRBJ1-4
d_gene: .
abundance: medium-sized
v_gene: TRBV7-2
CDR3nt: TGTGCCAGCAGCCGTACCATAGGGGGGTCTAATGAAAAACTGTTTTTT
CDR3aa: CASSRTIGGSNEKLFF

j_gene: TRBJ2-1
d_gene: .
abundance: large
v_gene: TRBV6-2/TRBV6-3
CDR3nt: TGTGCCAGCAGTTACGACCCCGCCTACAATGAGCAGTTCTTC
CDR3aa: CASSYDPAYNEQFF

j_gene: TRBJ1-2
d_gene: .
abundance: few
v_gene: TRBV14
CDR3nt: TGTGCCAGCAGCCAAGCCAGGGCGGATGGCTACACCTTC
CDR3aa: CASSQARADGYTF

j_gene: TRBJ2-1
d_gene: .
abundance: many
v_gene: TRBV30
CDR3nt: TGTGCCTGGAGTGTACAAGATGAGCAGTTCTTC
CDR3aa: CAWSVQDEQFF

j_gene: TRBJ2-7
d_gene: .
abundance: medium-sized
v_gene: TRBV5-6
CDR3nt: TGTGCCAGCAGCCCCAGGAGGTCGGGCGAGCAGTACTTC
CDR3aa: CASSPRRSGEQYF

j_gene: TRBJ1-6
d_gene: .
abundance: large
v_gene: TRBV10-3
CDR3nt: TGTGCCATCAGTGCACAGAGTAATTCACCCCTCCACTTT
CDR3aa: CAISAQSNSPLHF

j_gene: TRBJ2-3
d_gene: .
abundance: many
v_gene: TRBV24-1
CDR3nt: TGTGCCACCTCCCCCTCGGGGTTCCCCACGTATACGCAGTATTTT
CDR3aa: CATSPSGFPTYTQYF

j_gene: TRBJ1-1
d_gene: TRBD1
abundance: large
v_gene: TRBV5-6
CDR3nt: TGTGCCAGCAGCCGTCGAGGGACAGGGGGAACTGAAGCTTTCTTT
CDR3aa: CASSRRGTGGTEAFF

j_gene: TRBJ1-4
d_gene: .
abundance: large
v_gene: TRBV18
CDR3nt: TGTGCCAGCTCACCGTTGGGGGGGAATGAAAAACTGTTTTTT
CDR3aa: CASSPLGGNEKLFF

j_gene: TRBJ1-3
d_gene: .
abundance: medium-sized
v_gene: TRBV10-3
CDR3nt: TGTGCCATCAGTGAGTCGAAAGGGTTGTTCTTCTCTGGAAACACCATATATTTT
CDR3aa: CAISESKGLFFSGNTIYF

j_gene: TRBJ2-7
d_gene: TRBD1
abundance: large
v_gene: TRBV6-2/TRBV6-3
CDR3nt: TGTGCCAGCAGGCCGGGACAGGGAACCTACGAGCAGTACTTC
CDR3aa: CASRPGQGTYEQYF

j_gene: TRBJ1-5
d_gene: .
abundance: medium-sized
v_gene: TRBV7-2
CDR3nt: TGTGCCAGCAGAAGTGGAGGAGGGCAGCCCCAGCATTTT
CDR3aa: CASRSGGGQPQHF

j_gene: TRBJ1-3
d_gene: .
abundance: medium-sized
v_gene: TRBV18
CDR3nt: TGTGCCAGCTCACCGAGGGACACCTCTGGAAACACCATATATTTT
CDR3aa: CASSPRDTSGNTIYF

j_gene: TRBJ1-5
d_gene: TRBD1
abundance: few
v_gene: TRBV7-9
CDR3nt: TGTGCCAGCAGCCCCCAGGGGGATGGAAATCAGCCCCAGCATTTT
CDR3aa: CASSPQGDGNQPQHF

j_gene: TRBJ1-1
d_gene: .
abundance: large
v_gene: TRBV20-1
CDR3nt: TGCAGTGCTAGAGTTGTTCCTGAAGCTTTCTTT
CDR3aa: CSARVVPEAFF

j_gene: TRBJ1-2
d_gene: TRBD1
abundance: large
v_gene: TRBV6-2/TRBV6-3
CDR3nt: TGTGCCAGCAGCTTCGGCCCCCGACAGGGGTTAGCGAACTATGGCTACACCTTC
CDR3aa: CASSFGPRQGLANYGYTF

j_gene: TRBJ2-3
d_gene: .
abundance: medium-sized
v_gene: TRBV29-1
CDR3nt: TGCAGCGTTTCGACAGAGACAGATACGCAGTATTTT
CDR3aa: CSVSTETDTQYF

j_gene: TRBJ1-2
d_gene: .
abundance: .
v_gene: TRBV7-2
CDR3nt: TGTGCCAGCAGCTTAGGGGGGCAGGGCTACACCTTC
CDR3aa: CASSLGGQGYTF

j_gene: TRBJ1-3
d_gene: .
abundance: large
v_gene: TRBV7-2
CDR3nt: TGTGCCAGCAGCTTAACCGGAAACACCATATATTTT
CDR3aa: CASSLTGNTIYF

j_gene: TRBJ2-5
d_gene: TRBD2
abundance: medium-sized
v_gene: TRBV15
CDR3nt: TGTGCCACCAGCAGAGCAAGCGGGAGAGGGGAGACCCAGTACTTC
CDR3aa: CATSRASGRGETQYF

j_gene: TRBJ1-4
d_gene: .
abundance: .
v_gene: TRBV2
CDR3nt: TGTGCCAGCATAACCTCGGGAAATGAAAAACTGTTTTTT
CDR3aa: CASITSGNEKLFF

j_gene: TRBJ2-2
d_gene: TRBD1
abundance: large
v_gene: TRBV27
CDR3nt: TGTGCCAGCAGCCGGGACAGGAGGAACACCGGGGAGCTGTTTTTT
CDR3aa: CASSRDRRNTGELFF

j_gene: TRBJ1-4
d_gene: .
abundance: medium-sized
v_gene: TRBV7-9
CDR3nt: TGTGCCAGGATCCAGGGCCCTTCAAATGAAAAACTGTTTTTT
CDR3aa: CARIQGPSNEKLFF

j_gene: TRBJ1-3
d_gene: TRBD1
abundance: .
v_gene: TRBV7-2
CDR3nt: TGTGCCAGCAGTTCAGGGGGGCAGGGAATCTCTGGAAACACCATATATTTT
CDR3aa: CASSSGGQGISGNTIYF

j_gene: TRBJ1-1
d_gene: .
abundance: large
v_gene: TRBV19
CDR3nt: TGTGCCAGTAGTACGACAGGGAACACTGAAGCTTTCTTT
CDR3aa: CASSTTGNTEAFF

j_gene: TRBJ1-2
d_gene: .
abundance: medium-sized
v_gene: TRBV7-2
CDR3nt: TGTGCCAGCAGCTTAGAGGCAGGCCCCTCCTATGGCTACACCTTC
CDR3aa: CASSLEAGPSYGYTF